This T cell receptor beta chain originates from a study of T cell repertoires in cytomegalovirus infection (dated by TCRdb to the late 2010s). In the study overall: The peptide stimulations were aimed at well-studied HLA-B-restricted epitopes as well as recently identified HLA-C-restricted CMV epitopes, whose presentation resists viral immunomodulation. The HLA type of each donor mattered for the analysis, because public TCR beta signatures pointed to carriage of CMV infection along with the matching HLA type. The research as a whole found: The ex vivo response was dominated by HLA-C-restricted CMV-specific TCR beta clonotypes, which also provided the single most frequent clonotype in two of eight donors. In both this cohort and an independent cohort of 300 to 450 donors, the cumulative frequency of public TCR beta family members distinguished carriers of CMV infection plus the relevant HLA type.

The CDR3 contains 16 residues, cysteine and phenylalanine counted. The read is trimmed to its CDR3 DNA, 48 bases read in frame from base 1. Trimming accounts for 1 base at V and 9 bases at J, while the number of junction bases matched to no gene is 12. CDR1 DFQATT and CDR2 SNEGSKA were looked up in the germline V gene (reference sequence). Interpreted using the paper, the treatment or condition label stands for: in vitro stimulation with specific CMV peptide epitopes to enrich CMV-specific T cells. The listed sequencing device is Illumina HiSeq 1500. The public reads were reprocessed in TCRdb via fastp at Q25 and MiXCR, keeping in-frame beta chains. Every CDR3 protein is listed once, alongside the most common genes and DNA of its rows. The sample table records about 46,000 distinct CDR3 sequences; 15% to 25% of these occur just once. The ten largest clones add up to about 55% of the sample. This clonotype has only a few counts. There is no known antigen for this receptor. Nothing much larger sits one base from this clone, and base qualities are not available.

The source is a human donor in good health (CMV status not recorded). Some clones in this sample may be carry-over from other donors' samples. The chain couples TRBV20-1 to TRBJ1-6, with 7 bases aligning to TRBD1. Sequenced here: CD8+ T cells from cultured PBMCs, sampled from culture after CMV antigen stimulation. The nucleotide sequence reads as follows: TGCAGTGCTAGAGTCCTACAGGGGTTAAGTAGTTCACCCCTCCACTTT. Its translation is CSARVLQGLSSSPLHF.